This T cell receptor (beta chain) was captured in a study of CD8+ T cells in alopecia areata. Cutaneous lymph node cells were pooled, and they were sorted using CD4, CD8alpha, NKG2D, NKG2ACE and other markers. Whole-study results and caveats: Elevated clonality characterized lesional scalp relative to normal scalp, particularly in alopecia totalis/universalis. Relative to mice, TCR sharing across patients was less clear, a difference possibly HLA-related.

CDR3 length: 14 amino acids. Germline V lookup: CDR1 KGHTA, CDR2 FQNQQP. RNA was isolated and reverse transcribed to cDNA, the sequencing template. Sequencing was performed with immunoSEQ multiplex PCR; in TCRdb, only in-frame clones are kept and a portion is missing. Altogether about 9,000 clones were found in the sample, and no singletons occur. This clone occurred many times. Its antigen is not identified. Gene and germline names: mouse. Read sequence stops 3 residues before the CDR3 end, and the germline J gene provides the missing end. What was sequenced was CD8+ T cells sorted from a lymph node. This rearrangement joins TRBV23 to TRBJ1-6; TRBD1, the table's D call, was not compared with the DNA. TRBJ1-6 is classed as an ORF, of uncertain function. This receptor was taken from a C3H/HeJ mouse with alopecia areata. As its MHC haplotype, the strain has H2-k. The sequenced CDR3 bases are TGTGGGGAAGATGGGGACAACTATAATTCGCCC. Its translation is CGEDGDNYNSP. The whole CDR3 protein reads CGEDGDNYNSPLYF.